This T cell receptor beta chain was identified during a study of radiotherapy plus CTLA-4 blockade in lung cancer. Points from the study as a whole: Tumor-origin TCR clones grew in blood after radiotherapy plus ipilimumab.

Enrolled patients, whose metastatic non-small-cell lung cancer was chemo-refractory, received focal radiation plus CTLA-4 blockade with ipilimumab. The germline V gene encodes CDR1 MNHEY and CDR2 SVGAGI. V gave up 8 bases and J gave up 1 base, with 11 bases separating them. The CDR3 has 13 amino acids. A word on this clone: Its antigen remains unknown.

Method: immunoSEQ multiplex PCR; TCRdb's copy keeps in-frame clones and lacks some. The data show roughly 45,000 clones, with roughly 64% seen just once and around 25% held by the top ten. This sequence originates from a human donor with non-small cell lung cancer who had a partial response to radiotherapy plus ipilimumab. The chain links TRBV6-5 to TRBJ1-1, with a tentative D call TRBD1 (5 bases). Sequencing used peripheral blood, obtained from a patient treated with radiotherapy plus ipilimumab. The CDR3 coding sequence is TGTGCCAGCCATGACCAGGGGAACACTGAAGCTTTCTTT. Translation gives CASHDQGNTEAFF.